What follows are 26 T cell receptor beta chains derived from one specimen sequenced in a study of T cells after yellow fever vaccination. TCRdb ran MiXCR on the 5' RACE reads and lists one entry per CDR3 protein. The table includes a few hundred thousand distinct CDR3 sequences, about 8.3% detected once. The sequenced sample was PBMCs, obtained roughly 45 days after the first yellow fever vaccination. These receptors all stem from a man between 18 and 35 years old who received the YFV17D yellow fever vaccine.

The chain uses TRBV5-1 and TRBJ1-2, with D possibly being TRBD1 (5 bases). In germline, CDR1 is SGHRS, CDR2 YFSETQ. Trimming shortened V by 4 bases and J by 8 bases, and 24 bases separated the two germline ends. This CDR3 is built from 16 residues. This CDR3 reads CASSQSGAGLPDGYTF. The CDR3 bases are TGCGCCAGCAGCCAATCTGGGGCAGGGCTTCCCGACGGCTACACCTTC.

The chain employs TRBV11-2 and TRBJ2-3; 12 bases align to TRBD2. The V and J ends lost 5 bases and 5 bases, in that order; junction bases with no gene match: 11. The CDR3 spans 17 residues. Germline V lookup: CDR1 SGHAT, CDR2 FQNNGV. The CDR3 loop reads CASSKTPTSGGLDTQYF. Here the CDR3 DNA reads TGTGCCAGCAGCAAAACCCCGACTAGCGGGGGCTTAGATACGCAGTATTTT.

The rearrangement uses TRBV20-1 and TRBJ2-1, with unresolved D. V lost 0 bases to trimming and J lost 5 bases, with 8 bases between them. This CDR3 contains 13 residues. Germline lookup yields CDR1 DFQATT and CDR2 SNEGSKA (reference sequence). The CDR3 nucleotides are TGCAGTGCTAGAGATCTCGACAACAATGAGCAGTTCTTC. Amino acid sequence: CSARDLDNNEQFF.

The gene calls are TRBV30 and TRBJ1-5; possible D gene TRBD1, 5 bases. The ends were cut back, 3 bases at V and 2 bases at J, with 11 bases in the middle. CDR1 is GTSNPN and CDR2 is SVGIG in the germline V gene (reference sequence). The CDR3 length is 14 residues. Written as DNA, the CDR3 is TGTGCCTGGAGCGCACAGGAGGGCAATCAGCCCCAGCATTTT. Protein product: CAWSAQEGNQPQHF. The entire variable domain, with the rest obtained from reference TRBV30 and TRBJ1-5, is as follows: SQTIHQWPATLVQPVGSPLSLECTVEGTSNPNLYWYRQAAGRGLQLLFYSVGIGQISSEVPQNLSASRPQDRQFILSSKKLLLSDSGFYLCAWSAQEGNQPQHFGDGTRLSIL.

This clonotype came up many times. The CDR3: CASSFGTGGETQYF. CDR3 coding DNA: TGTGCCAGCAGCTTCGGGACCGGCGGAGAGACCCAGTACTTC. The chain links TRBV7-9 to TRBJ2-5; D could derive from TRBD1 or TRBD2 (5 bases each). Trimming removed 3 bases at V and 4 bases at J, with 12 bases between. The CDR3 is 14 residues long. Germline V gene sequence: CDR1 SEHNR, CDR2 FQNEAQ (reference sequence).

This clonotype was recorded many times. The chain joins TRBV5-1 to TRBJ2-3; tentatively, D is TRBD1 (5 bases). V dropped 0 bases and J dropped 2 bases, with 13 bases sitting between them. Germline assignment: CDR1 SGHRS and CDR2 YFSETQ. This CDR3 comprises 16 residues. This CDR3 reads CASSLGSAGSTDTQYF. In DNA, the CDR3 is TGCGCCAGCAGCTTGGGCTCGGCAGGGTCCACAGATACGCAGTATTTT.

The V and J genes are TRBV6-1 and TRBJ1-2; D is unresolved. Trimming stripped 4 bases from V and 5 bases from J, with 11 bases between. The germline V gene has CDR1 MNHNS and CDR2 SASEGT. The CDR3 consists of 13 residues. CDR3 sequence reads: CASSVGDGYGYTF. The CDR3 DNA reads as TGTGCCAGCAGTGTTGGAGATGGGTATGGCTACACCTTC.

This clonotype was seen repeatedly, ten times or more. This chain links TRBV6-5 with TRBJ2-7, with D possibly TRBD2 on 5 matching bases. CDR1 and CDR2 (germline): MNHEY, SVGAGI. The germline V and J ends were trimmed by 0 bases and 5 bases, with 17 bases remaining between them. The CDR3 totals 16 residues. CDR3 in DNA: TGTGCCAGCAGTTACTCGACCGGACTCCCCGGGAACGAGCAGTACTTC. Translating it yields CASSYSTGLPGNEQYF.

This chain uses TRBV18 with TRBJ2-7; 8 bases fit TRBD1. Germline CDR1 reads KGHSH; CDR2 reads LQKENI. Germline trimming cut 3 bases from V and 6 bases from J; bases unmatched to any gene: 10. The CDR3 is made up of 15 amino acids. Written as DNA, the CDR3 is TGTGCCAGCTCACCGAGAAGGACAGGGTCCGCCGAGCAGTACTTC. Residues: CASSPRRTGSAEQYF.

This sequence joins TRBV5-1 and TRBJ2-1; D remains unclear. The CDR3 sequence is 15 residues long. The germline V gene encodes CDR1 SGHRS and CDR2 YFSETQ. With 0 bases removed from V and 4 bases from J, the gap between germline ends came to 11 bases. The CDR3 DNA reads TGCGCCAGCAGCTTGGAGGTAGCAAGATACAATGAGCAGTTCTTC. This sequence encodes CASSLEVARYNEQFF.

This clonotype was observed a few times. This chain links TRBV3-1 with TRBJ2-7, with D unresolved. V was trimmed by 1 base and J by 3 bases, leaving 13 bases between them. CDR3 size: 15 residues. Germline V gene lookup returns CDR1 LGHDT and CDR2 YNNKEL (reference sequence). The CDR3 bases are TGTGCCAGCAGCCAAGTTTCCACGCCGTACTACGAGCAGTACTTC. As protein: CASSQVSTPYYEQYF.

The chain has TRBV7-9 and TRBJ1-3; weak D call: TRBD1 (6 bases). The CDR3 sequence is 15 residues long. Trimming removed 5 bases at V and 6 bases at J, with 17 bases between. Germline CDR1 is SEHNR and CDR2 is FQNEAQ (reference sequence). DNA for the CDR3: TGTGCCAGCAGCCCCCGAGGGGGGGAGGCAAACACCATATATTTT. It yields the protein CASSPRGGEANTIYF.

This clonotype was found a few times. CDR3 in DNA: TGTGCCAGCAGTTACCACAGGGAACTTGGGAATCAGCCCCAGCATTTT. Its translation is CASSYHRELGNQPQHF. The V and J genes are TRBV6-2 or TRBV6-3 and TRBJ1-5; TRBD1 is a possible D gene (6 bases). The germline gives CDR1 MNHEY, CDR2 SVGEGT. The V end was cut by 2 bases, the J end by 4 bases, with 15 bases between. This CDR3 is 16 amino acids long.

This clonotype has a handful of counts. V gene TRBV12-3 or TRBV12-4 combines with J gene TRBJ1-4, with a possible D match to TRBD1 (5 bases). Trimming cost V 2 bases and J 5 bases, with 15 bases left between them. The CDR3 is 16 residues long. Here the CDR3 DNA reads TGTGCCAGCAGTTTAAGTTCCGGGACGGGGAATGAAAAACTGTTTTTT. Its translation is CASSLSSGTGNEKLFF.

This clonotype was seen more than once but under ten times. V usage is TRBV5-3 and J usage is TRBJ1-5; 7 nucleotides agree with TRBD1. TRBV5-3 carries the ORF label, with uncertain function. This CDR3 comprises 16 residues. V was pared by 0 bases and J by 8 bases, with 11 bases of the junction left unmatched. Written as DNA, the CDR3 is TGTGCCAGAAGCTTGGACAGGGGAAGGGGGTTAAAGCCCCAGCATTTT. Protein product: CARSLDRGRGLKPQHF.

The CDR3 region has the DNA TGCAGTGCCCTCGTAACAGGGGGGTTAAACACCATATATTTT. This codes for CSALVTGGLNTIYF. The chain couples TRBV20-1 to TRBJ1-3, with 8 bases matching TRBD1. The CDR3 runs 14 residues. The V gene end was trimmed by 6 bases and the J gene end by 6 bases; junction bases not matched to a gene: 10. Germline CDR1 and CDR2: DFQATT and SNEGSKA (reference sequence).

The chain uses TRBV19 and TRBJ2-1; 7 bases fit TRBD2. The CDR3 spans 17 residues. J was trimmed by 0 bases and V by 3 bases; bases with no gene match: 8. Germline values: CDR1 LNHDA, CDR2 SQIVND (reference sequence). The CDR3 coding sequence is TGTGCCAGTAGTATGGCGCTAGCGGATAACTCCTACAATGAGCAGTTCTTC. Translating it yields CASSMALADNSYNEQFF.

J is TRBJ1-6 and V is TRBV4-3, with D possibly being TRBD1 (5 bases). V lost 0 bases, J lost 10 bases, and 7 bases lay in between. This CDR3 contains 13 residues. Germline V gene lookup returns CDR1 LGHNA and CDR2 YSLEER. CDR3 nucleotide sequence: TGCGCCAGCAGCCAAGATTGGGACTCACCCCTCCACTTT. Its protein is CASSQDWDSPLHF.

This clonotype has just a few counts. This chain's CDR3 is CASSLTLLQETQYF. The CDR3, as DNA: TGTGCCAGCAGTTTAACGCTGCTCCAAGAGACCCAGTACTTC. The chain joins TRBV12-3 or TRBV12-4 to TRBJ2-5; D ambiguous. The germline V and J ends were trimmed by 2 bases and 1 base, with 8 bases remaining between them. CDR3 length: 14 amino acids.

CDR3 nucleotide sequence: TGTGCCAGCTCCGTGGACAGCGAAGCTTTCTTT. It specifies CASSVDSEAFF. V gene TRBV18 combines with J gene TRBJ1-1, with D tentatively TRBD1 (6 bases). Germline-derived CDR1 and CDR2 are KGHSH and LQKENI. Trimming took 6 bases from V and 8 from J, leaving 10 bases between them. This CDR3 spans 11 amino acids. The full variable domain, its missing parts supplied by reference TRBV18 and TRBJ1-1, is NAGVMQNPRHLVRRRGQEARLRCSPMKGHSHVYWYRQLPEEGLKFMVYLQKENIIDESGMPKERFSAEFPKEGPSILRIQQVVRGDSAAYFCASSVDSEAFFGQGTRLTVV.

The CDR3 here is CASSPETSSTNEKLFF. Written as DNA, the CDR3 is TGTGCCAGCAGCCCGGAGACAAGTTCAACTAATGAAAAACTGTTTTTT. The rearrangement links TRBV11-2 to TRBJ1-4; D gene ambiguous. In germline, CDR1 is SGHAT, CDR2 FQNNGV. Trimming removed 5 bases from V and 0 bases from J, with 13 bases in between. The CDR3 contains 16 residues. The complete variable domain, with remaining parts taken from reference TRBV11-2 and TRBJ1-4, reads EAGVAQSPRYKIIEKRQSVAFWCNPISGHATLYWYQQILGQGPKLLIQFQNNGVVDDSQLPKDRFSAERLKGVDSTLKIQPAKLEDSAVYLCASSPETSSTNEKLFFGSGTQLSVL.

This clonotype was seen at least ten times. The chain has TRBV10-3 and TRBJ2-3; tentatively, D is TRBD1 (6 bases). The CDR3 length is 11 residues. Trimming left V 4 bases short and J 14 bases short, with 13 bases between. Germline CDR1 ENHRY, CDR2 SYGVKD. CDR3 loop: CAISATGRRYF. The CDR3 coding sequence is TGTGCCATCAGTGCGACAGGCCGCAGGTATTTT.

The chain joins TRBV3-1 to TRBJ1-3, with TRBD1 as a possible D gene (6 bases). CDR3 length: 17 amino acids. Germline assignment: CDR1 LGHDT and CDR2 YNNKEL (reference sequence). V shed 4 bases and J shed 0 bases, with 16 bases lying between them. Written as DNA, the CDR3 is TGTGCCAGCAGCCGGAAGGGGGACTTTCGCTCTGGAAACACCATATATTTT. This sequence encodes CASSRKGDFRSGNTIYF. Combining the CDR3 with reference TRBV3-1 and TRBJ1-3 gives the whole variable domain DTAVSQTPKYLVTQMGNDKSIKCEQNLGHDTMYWYKQDSKKFLKIMFSYNNKELIINETVPNRFSPKSPDKAHLNLHINSLELGDSAVYFCASSRKGDFRSGNTIYFGEGSWLTVV.

This clonotype was observed many times. CDR3 in DNA: TGTGCCAGCAGCTTCACCCGACTAGCGGGAAGCACAGATACGCAGTATTTT. Residues: CASSFTRLAGSTDTQYF. This chain uses TRBV7-9 with TRBJ2-3; 11 bases are a match to TRBD2. J lost 0 bases, V lost 3 bases, and 5 bases had no gene match. CDR1 is SEHNR, CDR2 FQNEAQ, per germline (reference sequence). The CDR3 runs 17 residues.

The genes are TRBV4-1 and TRBJ1-1; the D is unclear. This CDR3 contains 15 residues. CDR1 and CDR2 from the germline V gene are MGHRA and YSYEKL. With 0 bases removed from V and 4 bases from J, the gap between germline ends came to 12 bases. This CDR3 is CASSQDQVRSTEAFF. The CDR3 bases are TGCGCCAGCAGCCAAGATCAGGTCCGAAGCACTGAAGCTTTCTTT.

This clonotype showed up just a few times. The chain has TRBV7-2 and TRBJ2-5; no clear D gene. Between the trimmed V and J ends, which lost 0 bases and 5 bases, there was a span of 10 bases. Germline CDR1 reads SGHTA; CDR2 reads FQGNSA. CDR3 length equals 14 residues. As DNA, the CDR3 is TGTGCCAGCAGCTTAGCGCGTGTGGTTGAGACCCAGTACTTC. This gives the protein CASSLARVVETQYF.